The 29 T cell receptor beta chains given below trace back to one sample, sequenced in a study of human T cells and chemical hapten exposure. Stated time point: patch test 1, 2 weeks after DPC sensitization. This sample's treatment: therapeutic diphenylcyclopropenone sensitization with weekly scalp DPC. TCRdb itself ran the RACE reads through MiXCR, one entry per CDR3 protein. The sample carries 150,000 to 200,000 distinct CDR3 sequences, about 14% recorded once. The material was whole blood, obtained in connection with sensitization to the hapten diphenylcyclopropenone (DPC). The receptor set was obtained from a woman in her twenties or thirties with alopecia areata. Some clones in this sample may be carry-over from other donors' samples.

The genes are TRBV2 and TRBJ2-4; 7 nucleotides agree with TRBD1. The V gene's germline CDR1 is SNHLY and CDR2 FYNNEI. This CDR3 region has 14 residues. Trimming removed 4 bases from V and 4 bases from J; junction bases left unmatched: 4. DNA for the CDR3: TGTGCCAGCAGTGGGGACAGTTTTAAAAACATTCAGTACTTC. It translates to CASSGDSFKNIQYF.

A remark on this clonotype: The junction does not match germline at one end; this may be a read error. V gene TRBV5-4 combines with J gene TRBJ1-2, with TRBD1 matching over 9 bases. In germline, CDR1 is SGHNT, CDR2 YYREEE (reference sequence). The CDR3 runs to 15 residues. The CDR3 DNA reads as TGTGCCAACAGCTTTATCCGGACAGGGGCCGATGGCTACACCTTC. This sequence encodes CANSFIRTGADGYTF.

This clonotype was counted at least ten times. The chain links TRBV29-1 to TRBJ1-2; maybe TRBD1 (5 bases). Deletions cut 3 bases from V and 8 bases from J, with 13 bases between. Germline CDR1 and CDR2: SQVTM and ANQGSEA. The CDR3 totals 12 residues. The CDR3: CSVDPQGWGYTF. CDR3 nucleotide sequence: TGCAGCGTTGACCCCCAGGGCTGGGGCTACACCTTC.

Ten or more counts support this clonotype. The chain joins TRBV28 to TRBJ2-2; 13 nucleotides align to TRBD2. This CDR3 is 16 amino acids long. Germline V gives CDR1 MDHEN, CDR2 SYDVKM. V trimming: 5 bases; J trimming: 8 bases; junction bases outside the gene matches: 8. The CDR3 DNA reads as TGTGCCAGCAGTCCCACTAGCGGGGGGGCTCGTGGGGAGCTGTTTTTT. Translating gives CASSPTSGGARGELFF.

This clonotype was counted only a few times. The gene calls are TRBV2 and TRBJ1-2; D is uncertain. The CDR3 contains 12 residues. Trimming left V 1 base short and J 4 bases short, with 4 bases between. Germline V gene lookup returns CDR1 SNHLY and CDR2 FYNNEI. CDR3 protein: CASSEVTYGYTF. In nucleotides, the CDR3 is TGTGCCAGCAGTGAAGTCACCTATGGCTACACCTTC.

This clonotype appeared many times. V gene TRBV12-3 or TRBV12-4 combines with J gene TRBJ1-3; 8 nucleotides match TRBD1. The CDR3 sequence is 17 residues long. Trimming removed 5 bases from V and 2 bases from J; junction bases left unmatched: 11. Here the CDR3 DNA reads TGTGCCAGCAGTCCTAGATTGAGGACAGGGCCTGGAAACACCATATATTTT. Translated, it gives CASSPRLRTGPGNTIYF.

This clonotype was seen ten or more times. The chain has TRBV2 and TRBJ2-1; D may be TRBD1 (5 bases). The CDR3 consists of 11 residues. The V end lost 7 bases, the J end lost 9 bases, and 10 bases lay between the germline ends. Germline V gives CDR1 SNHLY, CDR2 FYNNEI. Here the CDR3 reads CASTGRGEQFF. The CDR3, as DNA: TGTGCCAGCACAGGGCGTGGTGAGCAGTTCTTC. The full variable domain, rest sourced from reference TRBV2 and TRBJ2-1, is EPEVTQTPSHQVTQMGQEVILRCVPISNHLYFYWYRQILGQKVEFLVSFYNNEISEKSEIFDDQFSVERPDGSNFTLKIRSTKLEDSAMYFCASTGRGEQFFGPGTRLTVL.

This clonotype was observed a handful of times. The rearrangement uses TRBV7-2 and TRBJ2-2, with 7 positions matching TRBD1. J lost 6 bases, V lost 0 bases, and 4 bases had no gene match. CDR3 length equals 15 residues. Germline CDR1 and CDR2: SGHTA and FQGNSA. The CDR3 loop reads CASSLAVQGSGELFF. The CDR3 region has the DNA TGTGCCAGCAGCTTAGCAGTACAGGGGTCCGGGGAGCTGTTTTTT.

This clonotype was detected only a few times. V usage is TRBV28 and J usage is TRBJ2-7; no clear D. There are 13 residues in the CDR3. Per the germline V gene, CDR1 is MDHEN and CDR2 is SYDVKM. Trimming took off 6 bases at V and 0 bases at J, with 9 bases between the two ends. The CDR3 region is CASSRTGSYEQYF. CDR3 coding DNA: TGTGCCAGCAGCCGGACGGGCTCCTACGAGCAGTACTTC.

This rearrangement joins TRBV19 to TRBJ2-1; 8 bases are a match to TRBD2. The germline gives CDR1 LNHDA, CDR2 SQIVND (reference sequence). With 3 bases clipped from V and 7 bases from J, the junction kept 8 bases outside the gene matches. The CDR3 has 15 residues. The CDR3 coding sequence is TGTGCCAGTAGTATTACGGGAGGGCCTCGGAATGAGCAGTTCTTC. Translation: CASSITGGPRNEQFF.

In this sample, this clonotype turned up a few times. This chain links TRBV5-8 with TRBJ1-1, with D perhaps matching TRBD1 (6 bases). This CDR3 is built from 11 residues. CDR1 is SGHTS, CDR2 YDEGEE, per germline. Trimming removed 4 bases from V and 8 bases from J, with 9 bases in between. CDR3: CASSVDREAFF. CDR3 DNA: TGTGCCAGCAGCGTTGACAGGGAAGCTTTCTTT.

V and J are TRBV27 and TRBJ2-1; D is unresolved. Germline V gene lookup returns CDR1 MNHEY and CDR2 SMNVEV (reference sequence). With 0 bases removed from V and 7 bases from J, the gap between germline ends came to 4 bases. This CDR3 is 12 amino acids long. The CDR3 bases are TGTGCCAGCAGTTTATCGAGGAATGAGCAGTTCTTC. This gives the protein CASSLSRNEQFF.

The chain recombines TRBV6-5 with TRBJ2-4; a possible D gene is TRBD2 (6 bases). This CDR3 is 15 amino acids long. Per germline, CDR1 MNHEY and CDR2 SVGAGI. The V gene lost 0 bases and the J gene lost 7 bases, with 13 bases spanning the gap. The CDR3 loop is CASSYSTQAGNIQYF. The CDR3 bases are TGTGCCAGCAGTTACTCGACTCAGGCGGGGAACATTCAGTACTTC.

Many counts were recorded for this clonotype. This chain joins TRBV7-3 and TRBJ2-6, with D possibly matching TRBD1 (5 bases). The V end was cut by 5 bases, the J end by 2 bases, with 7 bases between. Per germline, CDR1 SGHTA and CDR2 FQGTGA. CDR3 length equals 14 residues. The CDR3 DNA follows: TGTGCCAGCAGCCCCAGGGCTGGGGCCAACGTCCTGACTTTC. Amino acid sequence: CASSPRAGANVLTF.

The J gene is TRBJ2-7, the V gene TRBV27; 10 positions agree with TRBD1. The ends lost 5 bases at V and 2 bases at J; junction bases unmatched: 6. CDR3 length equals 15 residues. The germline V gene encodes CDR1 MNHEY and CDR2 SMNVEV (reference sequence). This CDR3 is CASSMGGTGAYEQYF. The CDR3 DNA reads TGTGCCAGCAGTATGGGCGGGACAGGGGCCTACGAGCAGTACTTC.

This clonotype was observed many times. The CDR3 nucleotides read TGTGCCAGCTCACCCGATCCCAGCCTTAACTATGGCTACACCTTC. Translated: CASSPDPSLNYGYTF. V is TRBV18 and J is TRBJ1-2; D remains unclear. From germline, CDR1 is KGHSH and CDR2 LQKENI. V was clipped by 3 bases and J by 1 base, with 12 bases between them. The CDR3 contains 15 residues.

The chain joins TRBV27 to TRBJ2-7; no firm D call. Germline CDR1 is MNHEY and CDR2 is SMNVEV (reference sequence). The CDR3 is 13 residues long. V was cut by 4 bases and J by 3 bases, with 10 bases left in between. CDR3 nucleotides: TGTGCCAGCAGTTCCGGCAGACACTACGAGCAGTACTTC. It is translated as CASSSGRHYEQYF.

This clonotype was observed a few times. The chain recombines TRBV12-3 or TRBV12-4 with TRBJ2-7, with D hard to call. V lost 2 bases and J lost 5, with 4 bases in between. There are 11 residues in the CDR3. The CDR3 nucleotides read TGTGCCAGCAGTTTACGACACGAGCAGTACTTC. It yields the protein CASSLRHEQYF.

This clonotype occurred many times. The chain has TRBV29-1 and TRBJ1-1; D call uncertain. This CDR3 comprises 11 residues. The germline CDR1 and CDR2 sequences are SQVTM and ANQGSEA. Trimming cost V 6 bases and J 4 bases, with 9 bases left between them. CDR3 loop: CSVARGTEAFF. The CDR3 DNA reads TGCAGCGTGGCTCGCGGCACTGAAGCTTTCTTT.

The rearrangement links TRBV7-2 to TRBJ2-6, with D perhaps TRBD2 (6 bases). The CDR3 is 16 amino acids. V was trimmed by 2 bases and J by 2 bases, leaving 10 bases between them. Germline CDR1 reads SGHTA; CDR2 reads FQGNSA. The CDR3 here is CASSLWAGTGANVLTF. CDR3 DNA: TGTGCCAGCAGCTTATGGGCGGGGACTGGGGCCAACGTCCTGACTTTC.

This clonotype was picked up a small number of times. This CDR3 is CASSVDMNTEAFF. The CDR3 DNA follows: TGTGCCAGCAGCGTAGACATGAACACTGAAGCTTTCTTT. The chain employs TRBV9 and TRBJ1-1; D unclear. With 0 bases removed from V and 0 bases from J, the gap between germline ends came to 3 bases. The CDR3 sequence is 13 residues long. The germline V gene encodes CDR1 SGDLS and CDR2 YYNGEE.

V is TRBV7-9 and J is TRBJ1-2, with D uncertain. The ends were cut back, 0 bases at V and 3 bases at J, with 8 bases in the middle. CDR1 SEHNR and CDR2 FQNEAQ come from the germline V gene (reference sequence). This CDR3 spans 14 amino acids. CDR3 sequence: CASSLAIKDYGYTF. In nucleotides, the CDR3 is TGTGCCAGCAGCTTAGCGATTAAAGACTATGGCTACACCTTC.

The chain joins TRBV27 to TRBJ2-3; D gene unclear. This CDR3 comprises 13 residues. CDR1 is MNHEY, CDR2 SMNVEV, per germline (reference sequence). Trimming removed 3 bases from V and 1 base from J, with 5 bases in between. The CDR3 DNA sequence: TGTGCCAGCAGTTTGACCCGCACAGATACGCAGTATTTT. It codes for CASSLTRTDTQYF.

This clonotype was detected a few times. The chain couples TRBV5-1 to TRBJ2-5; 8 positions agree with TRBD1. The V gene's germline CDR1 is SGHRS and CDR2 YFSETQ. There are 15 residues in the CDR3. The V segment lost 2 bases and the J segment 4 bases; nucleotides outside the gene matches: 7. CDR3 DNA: TGCGCCAGCAGCTTTAACGACAGGGGAGGAGAGACCCAGTACTTC. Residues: CASSFNDRGGETQYF.

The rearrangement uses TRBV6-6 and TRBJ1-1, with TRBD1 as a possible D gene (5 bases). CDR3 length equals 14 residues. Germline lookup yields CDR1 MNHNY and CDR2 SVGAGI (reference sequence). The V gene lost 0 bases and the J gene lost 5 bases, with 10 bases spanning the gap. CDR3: CASSYSKGTTEAFF. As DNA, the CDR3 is TGTGCCAGCAGTTACTCGAAGGGGACGACTGAAGCTTTCTTT.

The CDR3 DNA reads as TGTGCCAGCAGCGCGACTGTCATGAACACTGAAGCTTTCTTT. As protein: CASSATVMNTEAFF. The chain has TRBV9 and TRBJ1-1; D uncertain. CDR1 SGDLS and CDR2 YYNGEE come from the germline V gene. Trimming stripped 3 bases from V and 0 bases from J, with 9 bases between. The CDR3 consists of 14 residues.

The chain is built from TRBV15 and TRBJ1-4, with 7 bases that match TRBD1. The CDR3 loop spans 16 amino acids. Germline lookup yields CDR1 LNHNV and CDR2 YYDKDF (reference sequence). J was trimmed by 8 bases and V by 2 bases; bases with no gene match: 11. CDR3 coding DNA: TGTGCCACCAGCAGATCAACAGACAGGGTGGGAGAAAAACTGTTTTTT. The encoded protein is CATSRSTDRVGEKLFF.

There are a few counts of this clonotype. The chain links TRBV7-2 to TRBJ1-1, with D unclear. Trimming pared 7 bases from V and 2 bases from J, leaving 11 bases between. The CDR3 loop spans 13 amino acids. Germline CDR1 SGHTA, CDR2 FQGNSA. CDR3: CASNNRGNTEAFF. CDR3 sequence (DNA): TGTGCCAGCAACAATCGTGGTAACACTGAAGCTTTCTTT.

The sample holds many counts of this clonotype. CDR3 loop: CASSRDSWEQYF. The CDR3 nucleotides read TGTGCCAGCAGTCGGGACAGCTGGGAGCAGTACTTC. The rearrangement links TRBV12-3 or TRBV12-4 to TRBJ2-7; 7 bases are shared with TRBD1. V lost 5 bases to trimming and J lost 7 bases; unmatched junction nucleotides: 5. The CDR3 has 12 residues.